The entry that follows covers one T cell receptor (beta chain) sequence. The entry originates in a study of OX40 agonist ivuxolimab in advanced cancers. Germline V gene lookup returns CDR1 MNHEY and CDR2 SVGAGI. V was cut by 5 bases and J by 2 bases, with 13 bases left in between. This CDR3 is built from 14 residues. The data were produced by immunoSEQ multiplex PCR, yet TCRdb's version contains in-frame clones alone and is incomplete. The sample lists 60,000 to 95,000 clones; under 95% were seen once. The chain links TRBV6-5 to TRBJ2-7, with D perhaps TRBD1 or TRBD2 (5 bases each). The clonotype comes from an adult with an advanced solid tumor such as melanoma, head and neck, liver or kidney cancer. The sequencing here drew on CD4+ or CD8+ T cells sorted from blood, taken in a trial of the OX40 agonist ivuxolimab. DNA of the CDR3: TGTGCCAGCAGTCTCCGGGACGAGGCCTACGAGCAGTACTTC. It specifies CASSLRDEAYEQYF.